Following are 5 T cell receptor beta chains from one sample sequenced in a study of T-cell memory formation after mild COVID-19. TCRdb redid the calling of the 5' RACE reads with MiXCR, one entry per CDR3 protein. Among roughly 580,000 distinct CDR3 sequences listed, approximately 18% were seen once. Sequenced input: PBMCs or a T cell subset sorted from them (not recorded which). These receptors all come from an adult woman who had mild COVID-19 (a few samples of this study predate the infection). Cell type and time point are not known.

There are a few counts of this clonotype. The gene calls are TRBV11-2 and TRBJ1-6; D remains ambiguous. V was shortened by 1 base and J by 5 bases, with 6 bases between the two germline ends. The CDR3 contains 14 residues. Per the germline V gene, CDR1 is SGHAT and CDR2 is FQNNGV. CDR3 residues: CASSLAGDNSPLHF. CDR3 DNA: TGTGCCAGCAGCTTAGCGGGTGATAATTCACCCCTCCACTTT.

The rearrangement joins TRBV15 to TRBJ2-1; D is ambiguous. Germline V gene data show CDR1 as LNHNV and CDR2 as YYDKDF (reference sequence). V was cut by 1 base and J by 5 bases, with 9 bases left in between. The CDR3 is made up of 14 amino acids. CDR3 loop: CATSRGSQHNEQFF. For the CDR3, the DNA is TGTGCCACCAGCAGAGGATCCCAACACAATGAGCAGTTCTTC. Complete variable domain (other parts from reference TRBV15 and TRBJ2-1): DAMVIQNPRYQVTQFGKPVTLSCSQTLNHNVMYWYQQKSSQAPKLLFHYYDKDFNNEADTPDNFQSRRPNTSFCFLDIRSPGLGDTAMYLCATSRGSQHNEQFFGPGTRLTVL.

V usage is TRBV7-6 and J usage is TRBJ1-2, with D unclear. Germline V gene data show CDR1 as SGHVS and CDR2 as FNYEAQ. The CDR3 totals 15 residues. The ends were cut back, 5 bases at V and 8 bases at J, with 21 bases in the middle. The CDR3 DNA follows: TGTGCCAGCAGCCCAACCTACCACATGGGTGGAGGCTACACCTTC. It specifies CASSPTYHMGGGYTF.

The rearrangement joins TRBV27 to TRBJ1-6; 11 bases are shared with TRBD1. The trim removed 4 bases at V and 9 bases at J, leaving 14 bases unmatched. CDR3 length: 18 residues. Germline CDR1 reads MNHEY; CDR2 reads SMNVEV (reference sequence). The CDR3, as DNA: TGTGCCAGCAGTTCCCATCCGAGGACAGGGGGCGCCGGTTCACCCCTCCACTTT. It encodes CASSSHPRTGGAGSPLHF.

This clonotype was recorded a few times. The chain recombines TRBV20-1 with TRBJ2-7, with D uncertain. The germline V and J ends were trimmed by 3 bases and 4 bases, with 16 bases remaining between them. From germline, CDR1 is DFQATT and CDR2 SNEGSKA (reference sequence). This CDR3 comprises 14 residues. CDR3 coding DNA: TGCAGTGCTAGCCCCCGTGTGGACCCTTACGAGCAGTACTTC. It encodes CSASPRVDPYEQYF.